This paragraph reports one T cell receptor (beta chain). This CDR3 has 16 residues. CDR1 and CDR2 from the germline V gene are SNHLY and FYNNEI. V was shortened by 8 bases and J by 1 base, with 17 bases between the two germline ends. The sample comes from a study of cytotoxic CD8 clonotypes in ibrutinib-treated CLL. Produced via immunoSEQ multiplex PCR; TCRdb's table is partial and in-frame only. The table has almost 250,000 clones, less than 75% seen once. The source was PBMCs, collected after 24 months of ibrutinib treatment. The chain combines TRBV2 with TRBJ2-2; possibly TRBD1 for D (5 bases). The sequence came from a human donor with chronic lymphocytic leukemia. CDR3 sequence reads: CASRRNRQGNTGELFF. CDR3 DNA: TGTGCCAGCCGCCGTAATAGGCAGGGGAACACCGGGGAGCTGTTTTTT.